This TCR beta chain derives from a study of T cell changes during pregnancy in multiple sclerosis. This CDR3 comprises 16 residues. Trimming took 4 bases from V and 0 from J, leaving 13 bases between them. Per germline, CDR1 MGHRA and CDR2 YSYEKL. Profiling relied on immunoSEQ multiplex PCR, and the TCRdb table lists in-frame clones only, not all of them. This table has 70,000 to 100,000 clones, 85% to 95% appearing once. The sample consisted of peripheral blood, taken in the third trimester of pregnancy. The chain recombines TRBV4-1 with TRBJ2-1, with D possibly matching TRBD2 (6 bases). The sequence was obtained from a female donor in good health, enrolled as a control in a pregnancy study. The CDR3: CASSPQTSFSYNEQFF. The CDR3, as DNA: TGCGCCAGCAGCCCGCAAACTAGCTTCTCCTACAATGAGCAGTTCTTC.